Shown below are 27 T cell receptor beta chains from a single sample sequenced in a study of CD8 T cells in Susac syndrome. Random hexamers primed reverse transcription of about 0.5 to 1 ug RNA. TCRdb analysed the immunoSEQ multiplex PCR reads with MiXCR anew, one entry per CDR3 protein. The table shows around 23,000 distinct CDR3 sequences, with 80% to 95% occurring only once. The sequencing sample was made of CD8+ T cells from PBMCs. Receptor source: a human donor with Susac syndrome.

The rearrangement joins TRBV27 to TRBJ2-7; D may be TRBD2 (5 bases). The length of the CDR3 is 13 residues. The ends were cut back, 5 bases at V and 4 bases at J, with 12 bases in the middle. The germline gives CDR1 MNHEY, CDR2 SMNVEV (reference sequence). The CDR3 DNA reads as TGTGCCAGCAGTAATCGGGAAACGTACGAGCAGTACTTC. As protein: CASSNRETYEQYF.

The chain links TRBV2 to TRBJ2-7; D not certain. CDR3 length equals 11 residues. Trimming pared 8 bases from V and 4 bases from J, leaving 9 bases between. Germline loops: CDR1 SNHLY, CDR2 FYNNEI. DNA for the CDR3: TGTGCCAGCGGGTCATTTTACGAGCAGTACTTC. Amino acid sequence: CASGSFYEQYF.

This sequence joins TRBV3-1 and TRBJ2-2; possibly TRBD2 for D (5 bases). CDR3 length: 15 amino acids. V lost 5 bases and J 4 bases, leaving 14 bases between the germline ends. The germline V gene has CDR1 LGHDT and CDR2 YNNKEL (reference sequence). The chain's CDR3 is CASSEGRGVTGELFF. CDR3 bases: TGTGCCAGCAGCGAGGGCCGGGGAGTCACCGGGGAGCTGTTTTTT.

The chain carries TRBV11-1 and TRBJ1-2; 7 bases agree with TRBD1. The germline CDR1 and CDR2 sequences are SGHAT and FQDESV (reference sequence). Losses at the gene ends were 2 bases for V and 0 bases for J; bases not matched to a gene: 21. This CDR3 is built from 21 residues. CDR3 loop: CASSLFGSPVSGGSPNYGYTF. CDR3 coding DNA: TGTGCCAGCAGCTTATTTGGCTCTCCGGTGTCAGGGGGAAGCCCTAACTATGGCTACACCTTC.

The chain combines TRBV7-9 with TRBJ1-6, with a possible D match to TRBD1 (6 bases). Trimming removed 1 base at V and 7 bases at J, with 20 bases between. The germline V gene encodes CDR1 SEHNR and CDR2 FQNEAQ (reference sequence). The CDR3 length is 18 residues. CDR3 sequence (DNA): TGTGCCAGCAGCTTAGGTCTGACAGGCCCCCTGGGGAATTCACCCCTCCACTTT. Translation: CASSLGLTGPLGNSPLHF.

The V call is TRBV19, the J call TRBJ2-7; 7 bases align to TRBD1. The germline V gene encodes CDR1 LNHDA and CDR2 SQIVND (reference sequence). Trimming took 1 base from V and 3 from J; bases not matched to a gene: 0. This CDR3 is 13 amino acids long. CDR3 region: CASSIGQGYEQYF. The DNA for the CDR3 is TGTGCCAGTAGTATAGGACAGGGCTACGAGCAGTACTTC. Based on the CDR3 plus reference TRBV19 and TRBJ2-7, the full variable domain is DGGITQSPKYLFRKEGQNVTLSCEQNLNHDAMYWYRQDPGQGLRLIYYSQIVNDFQKGDIAEGYSVSREKKESFPLTVTSAQKNPTAFYLCASSIGQGYEQYFGPGTRLTVT.

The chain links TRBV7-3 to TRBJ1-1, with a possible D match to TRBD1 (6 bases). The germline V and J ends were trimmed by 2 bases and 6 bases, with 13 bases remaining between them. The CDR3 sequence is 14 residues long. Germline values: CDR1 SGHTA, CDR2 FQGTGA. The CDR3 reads CASSLGVGGAEAFF. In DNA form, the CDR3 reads TGTGCCAGCAGCTTAGGGGTAGGGGGAGCTGAAGCTTTCTTT.

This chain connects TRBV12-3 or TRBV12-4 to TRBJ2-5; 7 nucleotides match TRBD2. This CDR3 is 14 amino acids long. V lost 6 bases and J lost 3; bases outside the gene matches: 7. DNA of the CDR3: TGTGCCAGCAGACATCCGGGACTAAAAGAGACCCAGTACTTC. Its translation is CASRHPGLKETQYF.

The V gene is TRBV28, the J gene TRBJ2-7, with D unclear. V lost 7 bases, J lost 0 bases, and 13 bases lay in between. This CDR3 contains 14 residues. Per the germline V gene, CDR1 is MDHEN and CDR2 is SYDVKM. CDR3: CASTLTGPSYEQYF. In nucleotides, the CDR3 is TGTGCCAGCACCCTGACCGGGCCCTCCTACGAGCAGTACTTC.

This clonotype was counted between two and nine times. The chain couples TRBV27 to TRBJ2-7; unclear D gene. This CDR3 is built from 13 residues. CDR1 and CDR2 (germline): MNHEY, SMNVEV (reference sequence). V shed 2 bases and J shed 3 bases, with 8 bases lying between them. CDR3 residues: CASSLAKNYEQYF. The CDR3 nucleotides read TGTGCCAGCAGTTTAGCCAAGAACTACGAGCAGTACTTC.

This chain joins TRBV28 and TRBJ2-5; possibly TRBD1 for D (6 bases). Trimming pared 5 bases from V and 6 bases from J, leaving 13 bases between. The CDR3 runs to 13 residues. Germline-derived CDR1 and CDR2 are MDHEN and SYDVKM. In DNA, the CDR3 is TGTGCCAGCAGTCCCGGGACACCACAGACCCAGTACTTC. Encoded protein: CASSPGTPQTQYF.

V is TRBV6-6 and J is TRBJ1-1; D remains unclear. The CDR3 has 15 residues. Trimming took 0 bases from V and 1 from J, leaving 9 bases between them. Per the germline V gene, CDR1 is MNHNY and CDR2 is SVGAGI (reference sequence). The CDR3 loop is CASSYSEGPNTEAFF. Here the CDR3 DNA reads TGTGCCAGCAGTTACTCAGAAGGTCCGAACACTGAAGCTTTCTTT.

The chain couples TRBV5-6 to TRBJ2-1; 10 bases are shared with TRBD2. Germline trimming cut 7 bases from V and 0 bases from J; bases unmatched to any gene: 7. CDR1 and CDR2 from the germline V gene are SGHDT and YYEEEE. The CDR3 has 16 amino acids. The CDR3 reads CASFGLADSSYNEQFF. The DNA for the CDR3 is TGTGCCAGCTTTGGACTAGCGGACAGCTCCTACAATGAGCAGTTCTTC. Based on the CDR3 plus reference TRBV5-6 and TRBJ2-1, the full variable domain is DAGVTQSPTHLIKTRGQQVTLRCSPKSGHDTVSWYQQALGQGPQFIFQYYEEEERQRGNFPDRFSGHQFPNYSSELNVNALLLGDSALYLCASFGLADSSYNEQFFGPGTRLTVL.

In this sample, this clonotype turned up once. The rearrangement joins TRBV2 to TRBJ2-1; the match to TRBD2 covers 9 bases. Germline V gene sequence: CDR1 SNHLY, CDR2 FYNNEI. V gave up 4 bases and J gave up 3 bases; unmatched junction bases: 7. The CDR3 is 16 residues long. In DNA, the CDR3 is TGTGCCAGCAGTGCCCCGGGACTAGCAGGCTACAATGAGCAGTTCTTC. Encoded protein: CASSAPGLAGYNEQFF.

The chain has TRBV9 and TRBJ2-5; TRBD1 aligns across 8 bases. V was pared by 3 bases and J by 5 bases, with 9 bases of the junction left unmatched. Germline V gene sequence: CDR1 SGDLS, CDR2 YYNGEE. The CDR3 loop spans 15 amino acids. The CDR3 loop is CASSANTGGRETQYF. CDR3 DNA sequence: TGTGCCAGCAGCGCTAATACAGGGGGACGGGAGACCCAGTACTTC. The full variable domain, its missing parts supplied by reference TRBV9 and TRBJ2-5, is DSGVTQTPKHLITATGQRVTLRCSPRSGDLSVYWYQQSLDQGLQFLIQYYNGEERAKGNILERFSAQQFPDLHSELNLSSLELGDSALYFCASSANTGGRETQYFGPGTRLLVL.

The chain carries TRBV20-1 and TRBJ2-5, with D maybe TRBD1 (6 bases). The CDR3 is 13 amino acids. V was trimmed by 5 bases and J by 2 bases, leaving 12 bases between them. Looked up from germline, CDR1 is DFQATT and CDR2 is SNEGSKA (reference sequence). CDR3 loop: CSAYRTEQETQYF. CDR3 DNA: TGCAGTGCTTACCGGACAGAACAAGAGACCCAGTACTTC.

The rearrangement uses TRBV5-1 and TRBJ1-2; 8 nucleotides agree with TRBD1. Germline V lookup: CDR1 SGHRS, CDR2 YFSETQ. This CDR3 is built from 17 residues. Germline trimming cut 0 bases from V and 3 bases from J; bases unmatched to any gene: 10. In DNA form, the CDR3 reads TGCGCCAGCAGCTTGGCCGCATTCCCGGGACAGGACTATGGCTACACCTTC. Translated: CASSLAAFPGQDYGYTF.

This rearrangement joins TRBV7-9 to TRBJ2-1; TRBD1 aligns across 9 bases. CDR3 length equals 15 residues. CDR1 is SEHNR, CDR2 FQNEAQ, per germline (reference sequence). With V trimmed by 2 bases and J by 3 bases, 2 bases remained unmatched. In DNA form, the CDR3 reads TGTGCCAGCAGCTTAACGACAGGGGGCTACAATGAGCAGTTCTTC. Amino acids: CASSLTTGGYNEQFF. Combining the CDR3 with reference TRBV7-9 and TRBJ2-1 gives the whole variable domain DTGVSQNPRHKITKRGQNVTFRCDPISEHNRLYWYRQTLGQGPEFLTYFQNEAQLEKSRLLSDRFSAERPKGSFSTLEIQRTEQGDSAMYLCASSLTTGGYNEQFFGPGTRLTVL.

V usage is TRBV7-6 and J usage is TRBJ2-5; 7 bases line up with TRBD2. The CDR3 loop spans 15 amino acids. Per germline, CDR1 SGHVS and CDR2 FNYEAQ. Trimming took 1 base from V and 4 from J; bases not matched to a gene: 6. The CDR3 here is CASSLGIPGGETQYF. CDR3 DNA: TGTGCCAGCAGCTTAGGAATCCCGGGAGGAGAGACCCAGTACTTC.

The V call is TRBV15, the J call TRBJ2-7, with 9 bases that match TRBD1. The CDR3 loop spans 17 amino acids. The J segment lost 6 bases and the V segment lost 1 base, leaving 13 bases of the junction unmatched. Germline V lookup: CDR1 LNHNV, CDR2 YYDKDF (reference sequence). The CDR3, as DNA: TGTGCCACCAGCAGAGCTATGGGCCCGGGACAGGGAACCGAGCAGTACTTC. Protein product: CATSRAMGPGQGTEQYF.

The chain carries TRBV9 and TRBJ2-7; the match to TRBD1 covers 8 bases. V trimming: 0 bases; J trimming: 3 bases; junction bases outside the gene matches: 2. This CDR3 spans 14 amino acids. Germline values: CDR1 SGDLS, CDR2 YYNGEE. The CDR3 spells CASSVAGGHYEQYF. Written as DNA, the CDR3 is TGTGCCAGCAGCGTAGCAGGGGGCCACTACGAGCAGTACTTC.

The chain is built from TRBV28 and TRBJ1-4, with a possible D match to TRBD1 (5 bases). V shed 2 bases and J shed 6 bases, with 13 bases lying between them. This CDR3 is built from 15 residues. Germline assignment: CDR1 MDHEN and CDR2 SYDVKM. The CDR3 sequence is CASSLGTGYDEKLFF. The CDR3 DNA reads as TGTGCCAGCAGTTTAGGTACAGGATACGATGAAAAACTGTTTTTT.

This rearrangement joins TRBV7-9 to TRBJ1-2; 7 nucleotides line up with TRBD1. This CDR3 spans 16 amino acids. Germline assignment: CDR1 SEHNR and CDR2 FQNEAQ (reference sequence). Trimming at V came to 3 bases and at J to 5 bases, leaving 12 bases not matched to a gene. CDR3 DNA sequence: TGTGCCAGCAGCTTTGCCAACAGGGGCGCACGTTATGGCTACACCTTC. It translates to CASSFANRGARYGYTF.

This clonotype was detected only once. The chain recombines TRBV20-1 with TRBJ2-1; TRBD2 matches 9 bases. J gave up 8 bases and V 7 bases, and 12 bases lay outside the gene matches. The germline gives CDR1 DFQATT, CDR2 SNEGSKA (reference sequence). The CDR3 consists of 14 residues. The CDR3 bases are TGCAGTGGAAGCCCGGGGCGGGGGGGCTATGAGCAGTTCTTC. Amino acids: CSGSPGRGGYEQFF.

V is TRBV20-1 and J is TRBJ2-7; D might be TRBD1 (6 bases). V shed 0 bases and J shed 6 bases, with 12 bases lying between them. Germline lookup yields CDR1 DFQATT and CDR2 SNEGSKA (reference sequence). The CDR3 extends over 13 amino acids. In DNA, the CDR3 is TGCAGTGCTAGAGATCAGGGGAAGGGCGAGCAGTACTTC. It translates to CSARDQGKGEQYF.

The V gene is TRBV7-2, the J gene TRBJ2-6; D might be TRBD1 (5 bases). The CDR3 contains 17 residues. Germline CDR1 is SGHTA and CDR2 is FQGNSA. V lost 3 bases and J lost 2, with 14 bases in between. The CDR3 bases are TGTGCCAGCAGCTTCTCGCAGGGTTCCGCTGGGGCCAACGTCCTGACTTTC. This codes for CASSFSQGSAGANVLTF.

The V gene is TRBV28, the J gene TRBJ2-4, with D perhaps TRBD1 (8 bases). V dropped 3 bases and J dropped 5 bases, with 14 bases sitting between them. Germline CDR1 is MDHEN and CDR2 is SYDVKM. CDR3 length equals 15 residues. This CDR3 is CASSLGQAGENIQYF. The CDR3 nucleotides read TGTGCCAGCAGTTTGGGACAGGCGGGGGAAAACATTCAGTACTTC.